The entry that follows covers one T cell receptor beta chain sequence. Its antigen is not known. The study ran its PCR with 60 Vbeta and 13 Jbeta primers. Assay: immunoSEQ multiplex PCR; the TCRdb copy retains only in-frame clones and omits some. The sample yields some 120,000 clones, approximately 80% seen once. The record originates from a study of cytomegalovirus exposure and HLA in healthy donors. In germline, CDR1 is KGHSH, CDR2 LQKENI. The J segment lost 5 bases and the V segment lost 5 bases, leaving 3 bases of the junction unmatched. The CDR3 has 13 residues. Whole-study findings and limits: Associated with HLA alleles at 0.05 false discovery rate in a later analysis were about 17,000 TCR beta sequences. Most TCR sequences showed up rarely, but some public TCRs showed up in many donors.

Sequenced sample: PBMCs. The TCR was taken from a human donor in good health. The chain employs TRBV18 and TRBJ2-1; 7 bases map to TRBD2. The CDR3 DNA reads TGTGCCAGCTCAATAACTAGCGACAATGAGCAGTTCTTC. Translation: CASSITSDNEQFF.